The rows below give T cell receptor beta chains drawn from one sample of a study of cytomegalovirus exposure and HLA in healthy donors. The method was immunoSEQ multiplex PCR; TCRdb's version includes in-frame clones alone and lacks a portion of them. The top ten clones hold 4.9% of a sample with 65,000 to 85,000 clones, around 66% of them seen once. What was sequenced was PBMCs. The receptors shown here come from a man in his 60s in good health and CMV-seropositive. Both conserved end residues are part of each CDR3. A D gene is named only where the DNA matches it firmly. Rows may omit the clone size; those that give it use once, few, many or a size class.

V	J	size	D	CDR3	DNA
TRBV5-6	TRBJ1-2	NA	NA	CASSLQGTDGYTF	TGTGCCAGCAGCTTGCAGGGGACGGATGGCTACACCTTC
TRBV5-1	TRBJ2-7	NA	NA	CASSLAEFVAYEQYF	TGCGCCAGCAGCTTGGCAGAATTTGTCGCCTACGAGCAGTACTTC
TRBV18	TRBJ2-7	NA	NA	CASSPTTGNSYEQYF	TGTGCCAGCTCACCAACCACAGGTAACTCCTACGAGCAGTACTTC
TRBV27	TRBJ2-5	NA	TRBD2	CASSLLGERGQETQYF	TGTGCCAGCAGTTTACTAGGGGAGCGGGGCCAAGAGACCCAGTACTTC
TRBV5-1	TRBJ1-5	NA	NA	CASSIQPQHF	TGCGCCAGCAGTATCCAGCCCCAGCATTTT
TRBV14	TRBJ1-2	NA	TRBD1	CASSPAGGRRYTF	TGTGCCAGCAGCCCGGCAGGGGGAAGGCGCTACACCTTC
TRBV5-5	TRBJ2-7	once	TRBD2	CASSSGLATYEQYF	TGTGCCAGCAGCTCGGGACTAGCAACCTACGAGCAGTACTTC
TRBV6-6	TRBJ2-7	few	NA	CASTDSPEHYEQYF	TGTGCCAGCACCGACAGCCCGGAACATTACGAGCAGTACTTC
TRBV29-1	TRBJ2-6	NA	NA	CSVGVSGANVLTF	TGCAGCGTTGGAGTATCTGGGGCCAACGTCCTGACTTTC
TRBV18	TRBJ1-1	NA	NA	CASSYPNTEAFF	TGTGCCAGCTCATATCCGAACACTGAAGCTTTCTTT
TRBV7-9	TRBJ2-7	NA	NA	CASSFLPDEQYF	TGTGCCAGCAGCTTCCTACCGGACGAGCAGTACTTC
TRBV19	TRBJ2-5	few	NA	CASSRTEETQYF	TGTGCCAGTAGTCGAACAGAAGAGACCCAGTACTTC
TRBV2	TRBJ2-7	NA	TRBD1	CASTLDRGRYEQYF	TGTGCCAGCACCCTAGACAGGGGGAGGTACGAGCAGTACTTC
TRBV21-1	TRBJ2-1	NA	NA	CASSKLLGEQFF	TGTGCCAGCAGCAAGTTGCTAGGTGAGCAGTTCTTC
TRBV5-5	TRBJ1-2	once	TRBD1	CASRSDRGSCGYTF	TGTGCCAGCAGATCGGACAGGGGAAGTTGTGGCTACACCTTC
TRBV30	TRBJ2-3	few	TRBD2	CAWSDPSGRARDTDTQYF	TGTGCCTGGAGCGACCCTAGCGGGAGGGCCAGGGACACAGATACGCAGTATTTT
TRBV5-6	TRBJ1-4	NA	NA	CASSPSSGNEKLFF	TGTGCCAGCAGCCCCTCTTCAGGGAATGAAAAACTGTTTTTT
TRBV4-1	TRBJ2-5	few	NA	CASSQRMAGEQETQYF	TGCGCCAGCAGCCAAAGAATGGCAGGGGAACAAGAGACCCAGTACTTC
TRBV11-3	TRBJ2-1	few	NA	CASSPSGALYNEQFF	TGTGCCAGCAGCCCCTCAGGGGCCCTCTACAATGAGCAGTTCTTC
TRBV5-1	TRBJ2-2	few	NA	CASSLGVSGELFF	TGCGCCAGCAGCTTAGGGGTTTCCGGGGAGCTGTTTTTT
TRBV27	TRBJ2-1	NA	NA	CASSKLESSHEQFF	TGTGCCAGCAGCAAACTAGAGTCGTCTCATGAGCAGTTCTTC
TRBV5-4	TRBJ1-1	NA	NA	CASSDINEAFF	TGTGCCAGCAGCGACATAAATGAAGCTTTCTTT
TRBV7-6	TRBJ1-2	NA	NA	CASSLGQNYGYTF	TGTGCCAGCAGCTTAGGACAGAACTATGGCTACACCTTC
TRBV11-2	TRBJ1-3	NA	NA	CASSFTGSGNTIYF	TGTGCCAGCAGCTTTACCGGTTCTGGAAACACCATATATTTT
TRBV7-8	TRBJ1-3	few	NA	CASSSGGGEGVTIYF	TGTGCCAGCAGCTCGGGGGGAGGCGAAGGGGTCACCATATATTTT
TRBV7-9	TRBJ2-5	NA	TRBD2	CSSSLVSSGVETQYF	TGTTCCAGCAGCTTAGTTTCCAGCGGGGTGGAGACCCAGTACTTC
TRBV7-6	TRBJ1-5	NA	NA	CASSLRGGESNQPQHF	TGTGCCAGCAGCTTAAGGGGGGGCGAGAGCAATCAGCCCCAGCATTTT
TRBV10-1	TRBJ2-7	NA	TRBD2	CASSRTSGTLPYEQYF	TGCGCCAGCAGCCGGACTAGCGGCACATTACCCTACGAGCAGTACTTC
TRBV30	TRBJ1-3	few	TRBD1	CAHASGTAGNTIYF	TGTGCACACGCCTCCGGGACAGCTGGAAACACCATATATTTT
TRBV30	TRBJ2-7	few	NA	CAWSGDETGSYEQYF	TGTGCCTGGAGTGGTGATGAGACAGGCTCCTACGAGCAGTACTTC
TRBV25-1	TRBJ1-2	NA	TRBD1	CASLDRAAYGYTF	TGTGCCAGCTTGGACAGGGCCGCCTATGGCTACACCTTC
TRBV27	TRBJ2-7	few	TRBD1	CASSFGQGGEQYF	TGTGCCAGCAGTTTTGGACAGGGAGGCGAGCAGTACTTC
TRBV13	TRBJ2-3	NA	NA	CASSFTGAGDTQYF	TGTGCCAGCAGCTTCACAGGTGCCGGTGATACGCAGTATTTT
TRBV19	TRBJ2-3	NA	TRBD1	CASSPPSGTGDTDTQYF	TGTGCCAGTAGTCCTCCTTCCGGGACAGGGGACACAGATACGCAGTATTTT
TRBV30	TRBJ1-2	once	NA	CAWTPRGFEGYTF	TGTGCCTGGACCCCTAGAGGATTTGAGGGCTACACCTTC
TRBV9	TRBJ2-2	once	TRBD2	CASSVTSGAGGELFF	TGTGCCAGCAGCGTAACTAGCGGGGCCGGCGGGGAGCTGTTTTTT
TRBV7-2	TRBJ1-3	NA	NA	CASSLSQVRAGNTIYF	TGTGCCAGCAGCCTCTCACAGGTTCGGGCTGGAAACACCATATATTTT
TRBV4-1	TRBJ2-7	few	NA	CASSQGPEGSGYEQYF	TGCGCCAGCAGCCAAGGCCCCGAAGGGTCAGGGTACGAGCAGTACTTC
TRBV7-9	TRBJ1-1	once	TRBD1	CASSLQQGVAFF	TGTGCCAGCAGCTTACAACAGGGGGTAGCTTTCTTT
TRBV11-2	TRBJ1-1	once	TRBD1	CASSSGQGASATGAFF	TGTGCCAGCAGCTCAGGGCAGGGGGCCTCCGCCACAGGAGCTTTCTTT
TRBV7-6	TRBJ2-3	few	TRBD2	CASSFLGLAGGRTDTQYF	TGTGCCAGCAGCTTTTTAGGACTAGCGGGGGGCCGCACAGATACGCAGTATTTT
TRBV2	TRBJ1-4	NA	TRBD1	CASTRTGATNEKLFF	TGTGCCAGCACTCGGACAGGGGCAACTAATGAAAAACTGTTTTTT
TRBV5-8	TRBJ1-1	once	NA	CASSARGGVTEAFF	TGTGCCAGCAGCGCACGGGGGGGCGTCACTGAAGCTTTCTTT
TRBV27	TRBJ2-7	NA	TRBD1	CASSLGGQGSEQYF	TGTGCCAGCAGTTTAGGAGGACAGGGCTCCGAGCAGTACTTC
TRBV4-1	TRBJ1-1	NA	NA	CASSHLGLPLGAFF	TGCGCCAGCAGCCACCTGGGGCTTCCCCTAGGAGCTTTCTTT
TRBV29-1	TRBJ1-1	NA	TRBD1	CSAGTASHSEAFF	TGCAGCGCCGGGACAGCTTCGCATTCTGAAGCTTTCTTT
TRBV28	TRBJ2-7	few	NA	CASSPWGVVYEQYF	TGTGCCAGCAGTCCCTGGGGGGTAGTCTACGAGCAGTACTTC
TRBV7-3	TRBJ2-1	NA	TRBD2	CASSLRLAEVNEQFF	TGTGCCAGCAGCTTAAGACTAGCGGAAGTGAATGAGCAGTTCTTC
TRBV5-5	TRBJ1-1	NA	NA	CASSWGDRLNTEAFF	TGTGCCAGCAGCTGGGGAGACAGGCTGAACACTGAAGCTTTCTTT
TRBV29-1	TRBJ2-2	NA	NA	CSAYLRVSGELFF	TGCAGCGCTTACCTGCGGGTGTCCGGGGAGCTGTTTTTT
TRBV20-1	TRBJ2-3	NA	NA	CSALRGDTQYF	TGCAGTGCTCTGAGGGGGGATACGCAGTATTTT
TRBV7-7	TRBJ2-1	NA	TRBD2	CASSLFAGGYNEQFF	TGTGCCAGCAGCTTATTCGCGGGGGGTTACAATGAGCAGTTCTTC
TRBV5-1	TRBJ1-1	NA	TRBD1	CASSLTGAGTEAFF	TGCGCCAGCAGCTTAACAGGGGCGGGCACTGAAGCTTTCTTT